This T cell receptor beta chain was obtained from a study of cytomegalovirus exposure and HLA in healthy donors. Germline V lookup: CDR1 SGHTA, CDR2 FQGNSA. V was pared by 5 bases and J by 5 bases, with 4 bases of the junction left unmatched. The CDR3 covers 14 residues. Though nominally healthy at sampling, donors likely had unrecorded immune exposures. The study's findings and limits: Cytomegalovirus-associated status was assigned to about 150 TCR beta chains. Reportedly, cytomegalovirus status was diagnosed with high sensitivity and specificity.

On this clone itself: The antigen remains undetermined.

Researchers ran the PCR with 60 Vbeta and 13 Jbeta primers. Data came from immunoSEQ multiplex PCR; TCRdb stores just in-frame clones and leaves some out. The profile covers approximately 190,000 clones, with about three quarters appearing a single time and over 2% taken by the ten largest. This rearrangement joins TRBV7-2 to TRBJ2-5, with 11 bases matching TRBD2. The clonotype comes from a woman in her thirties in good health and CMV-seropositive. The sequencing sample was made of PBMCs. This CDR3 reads CASSISGGAETQYF. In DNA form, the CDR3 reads TGTGCCAGCAGCATTAGCGGGGGGGCGGAGACCCAGTACTTC.